This T cell receptor (beta chain) originates from a study of blood T cell repertoires in COVID-19. In the study overall: Sample material is recorded as cDNA or gDNA derived from T cells, B-cell-depleted T cells, or PBMCs.

Germline CDR1 is SGHTA and CDR2 is FQGNSA. This CDR3 is built from 14 residues. Trimming cost V 5 bases and J 3 bases; bases outside gene matches: 5. In the authors' workflow: Estimated nucleated cell counts came from reference gene primer amplification. Assay used: immunoSEQ multiplex PCR; TCRdb lists only in-frame clones, some missing. V, J and clone size are taken as reported in that table, and D and trimming were inferred from the DNA itself. The sample records tens of thousands of clones, 70% to 85% being singletons. The chain couples TRBV7-2 to TRBJ2-7, with 9 bases matching TRBD2. The clonotype originates from a human donor in a cohort sampled during active COVID-19. Sequencing was carried out using peripheral blood. The chain's CDR3 is CASSLSGSVYEQYF. CDR3 in DNA: TGTGCCAGCAGCCTTAGCGGGAGTGTCTACGAGCAGTACTTC.